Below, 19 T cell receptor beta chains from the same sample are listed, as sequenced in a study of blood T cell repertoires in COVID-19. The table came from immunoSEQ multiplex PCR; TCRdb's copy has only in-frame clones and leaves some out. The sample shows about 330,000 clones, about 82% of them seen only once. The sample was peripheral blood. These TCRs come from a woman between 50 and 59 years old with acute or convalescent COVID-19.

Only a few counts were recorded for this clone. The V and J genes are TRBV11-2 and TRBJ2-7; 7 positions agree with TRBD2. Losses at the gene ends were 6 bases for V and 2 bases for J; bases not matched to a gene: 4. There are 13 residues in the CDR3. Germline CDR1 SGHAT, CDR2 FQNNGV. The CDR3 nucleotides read TGTGCCAGCAGTAGCGGGCCCCCCTACGAGCAGTACTTC. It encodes CASSSGPPYEQYF.

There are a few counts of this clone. The CDR3 loop is CASSKNRGHNNSPLHF. CDR3 bases: TGTGCCAGCAGCAAAAACAGGGGGCACAATAATTCACCCCTCCACTTT. V gene TRBV7-2 combines with J gene TRBJ1-6, with TRBD1 matching 9 bases. The CDR3 is made up of 16 amino acids. CDR1 is SGHTA and CDR2 is FQGNSA in the germline V gene. Trimming took 5 bases from V and 5 from J; bases not matched to a gene: 7. Variable domain in full (rest from reference TRBV7-2 and TRBJ1-6): GAGVSQSPSNKVTEKGKDVELRCDPISGHTALYWYRQSLGQGLEFLIYFQGNSAPDKSGLPSDRFSAERTGGSVSTLTIQRTQQEDSAVYLCASSKNRGHNNSPLHFGNGTRLTVT.

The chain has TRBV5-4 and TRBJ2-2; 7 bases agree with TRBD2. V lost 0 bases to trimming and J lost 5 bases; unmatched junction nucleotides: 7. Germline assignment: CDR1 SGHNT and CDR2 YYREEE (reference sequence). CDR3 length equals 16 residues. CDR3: CASSLDPSGWTGELFF. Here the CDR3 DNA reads TGTGCCAGCAGCTTGGACCCTAGCGGTTGGACCGGGGAGCTGTTTTTT.

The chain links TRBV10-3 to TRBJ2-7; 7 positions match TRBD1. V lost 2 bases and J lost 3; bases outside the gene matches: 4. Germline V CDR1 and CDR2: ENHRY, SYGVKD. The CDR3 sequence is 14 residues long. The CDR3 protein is CAISERDSYYEQYF. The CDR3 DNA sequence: TGTGCCATCAGTGAGCGGGACAGCTACTACGAGCAGTACTTC.

CDR3 loop: CASSDGQGTDTQYF. The CDR3 region has the DNA TGTGCCAGCAGCGACGGACAGGGGACAGATACGCAGTATTTT. The chain recombines TRBV7-8 with TRBJ2-3; TRBD1 aligns across 9 bases. This CDR3 has 14 amino acids. V shed 5 bases and J 3 bases; nucleotides not matched to a gene: 3. The germline V gene has CDR1 SGHVS and CDR2 FQNEAQ.

CDR3 region: CAWSGQRTYEQYF. Here the CDR3 DNA reads TGTGCCTGGAGTGGACAGCGAACCTACGAGCAGTACTTC. This sequence joins TRBV30 and TRBJ2-7, with D possibly matching TRBD1 (5 bases). This CDR3 contains 13 residues. Germline V gene sequence: CDR1 GTSNPN, CDR2 SVGIG (reference sequence). V lost 1 base and J 2 bases, leaving 9 bases between the germline ends.

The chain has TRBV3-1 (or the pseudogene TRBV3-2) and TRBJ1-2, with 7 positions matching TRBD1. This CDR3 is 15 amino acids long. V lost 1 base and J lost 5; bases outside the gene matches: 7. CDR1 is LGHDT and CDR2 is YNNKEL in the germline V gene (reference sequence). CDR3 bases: TGTGCCAGCAGCCAAGGGCCAGGGGGATTATATGGCTACACCTTC. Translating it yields CASSQGPGGLYGYTF.

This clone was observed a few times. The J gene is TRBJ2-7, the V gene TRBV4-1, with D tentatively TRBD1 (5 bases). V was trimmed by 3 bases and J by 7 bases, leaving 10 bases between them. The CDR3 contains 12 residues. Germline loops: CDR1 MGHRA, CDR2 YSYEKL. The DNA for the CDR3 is TGCGCCAGCAGCCAGATGCAGGGTGAGCAGTACTTC. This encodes CASSQMQGEQYF.

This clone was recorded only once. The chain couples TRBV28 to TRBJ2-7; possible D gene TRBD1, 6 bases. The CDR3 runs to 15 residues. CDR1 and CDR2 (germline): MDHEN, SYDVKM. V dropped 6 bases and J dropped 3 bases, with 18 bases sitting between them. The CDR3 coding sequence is TGTGCCAGCAGCTCAGCCGGGACAACTAACTACGAGCAGTACTTC. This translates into CASSSAGTTNYEQYF. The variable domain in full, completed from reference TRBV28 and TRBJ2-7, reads DVKVTQSSRYLVKRTGEKVFLECVQDMDHENMFWYRQDPGLGLRLIYFSYDVKMKEKGDIPEGYSVSREKKERFSLILESASTNQTSMYLCASSSAGTTNYEQYFGPGTRLTVT.

CDR3 loop: CASSIYHSSYNEQFF. The DNA for the CDR3 is TGTGCCAGTAGTATCTACCACAGCTCCTACAATGAGCAGTTCTTC. V and J are TRBV19 and TRBJ2-1, with D unresolved. This CDR3 comprises 15 residues. Germline V gene lookup returns CDR1 LNHDA and CDR2 SQIVND (reference sequence). The ends were cut back, 3 bases at V and 0 bases at J, with 9 bases in the middle. Full variable domain (rest looked up from reference TRBV19 and TRBJ2-1): DGGITQSPKYLFRKEGQNVTLSCEQNLNHDAMYWYRQDPGQGLRLIYYSQIVNDFQKGDIAEGYSVSREKKESFPLTVTSAQKNPTAFYLCASSIYHSSYNEQFFGPGTRLTVL.

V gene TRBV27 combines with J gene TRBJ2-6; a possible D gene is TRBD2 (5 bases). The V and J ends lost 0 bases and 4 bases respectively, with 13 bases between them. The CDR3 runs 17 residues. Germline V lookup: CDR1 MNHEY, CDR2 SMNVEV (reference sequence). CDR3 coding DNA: TGTGCCAGCAGTTTATCTGGACTGAATCCCGGGGCCAACGTCCTGACTTTC. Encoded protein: CASSLSGLNPGANVLTF.

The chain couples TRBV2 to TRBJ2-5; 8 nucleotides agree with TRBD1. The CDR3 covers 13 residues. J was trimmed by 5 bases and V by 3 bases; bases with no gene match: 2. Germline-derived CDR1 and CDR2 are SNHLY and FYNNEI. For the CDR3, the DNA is TGTGCCAGCAGTGAGGGACAGGAGGAGACCCAGTACTTC. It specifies CASSEGQEETQYF. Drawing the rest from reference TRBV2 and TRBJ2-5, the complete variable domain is EPEVTQTPSHQVTQMGQEVILRCVPISNHLYFYWYRQILGQKVEFLVSFYNNEISEKSEIFDDQFSVERPDGSNFTLKIRSTKLEDSAMYFCASSEGQEETQYFGPGTRLLVL.

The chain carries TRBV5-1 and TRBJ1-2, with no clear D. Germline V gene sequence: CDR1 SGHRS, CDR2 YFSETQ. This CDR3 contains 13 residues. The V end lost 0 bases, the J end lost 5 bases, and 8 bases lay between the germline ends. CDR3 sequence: CASSLEAGYGYTF. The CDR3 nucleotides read TGCGCCAGCAGCTTGGAAGCAGGTTATGGCTACACCTTC.

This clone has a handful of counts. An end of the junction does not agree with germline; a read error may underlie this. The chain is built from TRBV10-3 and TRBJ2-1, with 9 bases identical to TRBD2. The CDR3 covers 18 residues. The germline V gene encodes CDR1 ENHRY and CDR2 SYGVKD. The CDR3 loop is CAIRESGGALAGLSEQFF. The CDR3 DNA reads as TGTGCCATCCGTGAGTCGGGCGGGGCACTAGCGGGTCTTAGTGAGCAGTTCTTC.

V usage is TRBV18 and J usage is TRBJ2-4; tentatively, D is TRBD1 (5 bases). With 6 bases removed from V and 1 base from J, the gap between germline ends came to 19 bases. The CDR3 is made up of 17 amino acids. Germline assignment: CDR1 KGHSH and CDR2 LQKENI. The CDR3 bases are TGTGCCAGCTCGGGGCCTTCGGTAGGCATGGCCAAAAACATTCAGTACTTC. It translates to CASSGPSVGMAKNIQYF.

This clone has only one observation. In nucleotides, the CDR3 is TGCGCCAGCAGCCCTCAAGGGGGCGGTTTCACTGAAGCTTTCTTT. Protein: CASSPQGGGFTEAFF. This chain links TRBV5-1 with TRBJ1-1; 7 bases align to TRBD1. Germline CDR1 and CDR2: SGHRS and YFSETQ. With 4 bases clipped from V and 4 bases from J, the junction kept 10 bases outside the gene matches. The length of the CDR3 is 15 residues.

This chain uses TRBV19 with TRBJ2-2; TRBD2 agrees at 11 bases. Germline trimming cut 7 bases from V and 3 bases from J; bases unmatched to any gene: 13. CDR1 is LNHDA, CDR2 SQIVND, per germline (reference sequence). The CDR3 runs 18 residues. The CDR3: CASTQLAGVGRYTGELFF. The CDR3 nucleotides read TGTGCCAGTACCCAACTAGCGGGAGTAGGGAGGTACACCGGGGAGCTGTTTTTT.

The CDR3 DNA sequence: TGTGCCAGCAGTTATAGCGGGAGCTCCTACGAGCAGTACTTC. Translation gives CASSYSGSSYEQYF. The rearrangement links TRBV6-2 or TRBV6-3 to TRBJ2-7, with 9 nucleotides matching TRBD2. Germline V CDR1 and CDR2: MNHEY, SVGEGT. The trim removed 3 bases at V and 0 bases at J, leaving 0 bases unmatched. CDR3 length: 14 amino acids.

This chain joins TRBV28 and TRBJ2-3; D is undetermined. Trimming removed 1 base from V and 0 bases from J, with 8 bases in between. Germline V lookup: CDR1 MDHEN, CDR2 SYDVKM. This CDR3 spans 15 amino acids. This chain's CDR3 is CASSLYLRSTDTQYF. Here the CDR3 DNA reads TGTGCCAGCAGTTTATACTTGCGGAGCACAGATACGCAGTATTTT.